Each of the 11 T cell receptor beta chains below was sequenced from the same sample in a study of OX40 agonist ivuxolimab in advanced cancers. The library was made by the immunoSEQ multiplex PCR assay. TCRdb holds this immuneACCESS table with in-frame rearrangements only. Some clones are missing; in checked studies, unresolved V genes explain under half, and the rest has no known cause. The sample yields 79,000 or so clones; about 89% were counted once. Clones ranked in the top ten supply 1.6% of the sample. Sequencing used CD4+ or CD8+ T cells sorted from blood, obtained in a trial of the OX40 agonist ivuxolimab. The source of these receptors is an adult with an advanced solid tumor such as melanoma, head and neck, liver or kidney cancer.

This clone showed up just once. The genes are TRBV7-2 and TRBJ2-5, with TRBD2 matching over 7 bases. Germline trimming cut 7 bases from V and 2 bases from J; bases unmatched to any gene: 4. CDR1 and CDR2 (germline): SGHTA, FQGNSA. This CDR3 is built from 13 residues. The CDR3 loop reads CASTRGGQETQYF. DNA of the CDR3: TGTGCCAGCACCCGCGGGGGACAAGAGACCCAGTACTTC.

V gene TRBV23-1 combines with J gene TRBJ1-1, with D unresolved. TRBV23-1 falls under the ORF class, with uncertain function. This CDR3 contains 14 residues. Trimming took off 0 bases at V and 0 bases at J, with 5 bases between the two ends. The CDR3 reads CASSQSSVNTEAFF. As DNA, the CDR3 is TGCGCCAGCAGTCAATCTTCAGTGAACACTGAAGCTTTCTTT.

In this sample, this clone turned up once. The chain is built from TRBV7-9 and TRBJ2-7; D remains unclear. CDR3 length: 11 amino acids. Germline loops: CDR1 SEHNR, CDR2 FQNEAQ (reference sequence). Trimming removed 5 bases from V and 3 bases from J, with 5 bases in between. The CDR3 DNA reads TGTGCCAGCAGCCCGAGCTACGAGCAGTACTTC. Its protein is CASSPSYEQYF.

The chain couples TRBV5-1 to TRBJ1-1; D may be TRBD1 (5 bases). Looked up from germline, CDR1 is SGHRS and CDR2 is YFSETQ. V was trimmed by 0 bases and J by 4 bases, leaving 7 bases between them. The CDR3 has 13 residues. The CDR3 sequence is CASSLGGGTEAFF. The DNA of the CDR3 is TGCGCCAGCAGCTTGGGCGGGGGCACTGAAGCTTTCTTT.

The V gene is TRBV6-5, the J gene TRBJ1-2; D might be TRBD1 (5 bases). This CDR3 has 14 amino acids. V was clipped by 6 bases and J by 8 bases, with 19 bases between them. From germline, CDR1 is MNHEY and CDR2 SVGAGI. This CDR3 reads CASSRAQAGGGYTF. The CDR3 nucleotides read TGTGCCAGCAGCCGAGCACAGGCGGGGGGAGGCTACACCTTC.

Worth noting for this clone: An end of the junction does not agree with germline; a read error may underlie this. The chain combines TRBV28 with TRBJ2-3, with D possibly being TRBD1 (6 bases). The CDR3 is 13 amino acids. CDR1 is MDHEN, CDR2 SYDVKM, per germline. The DNA for the CDR3 is TGCCGGACCACAGGGCTGGGTAGTGGTACGCAGTATTTT. Translating gives CRTTGLGSGTQYF.

The chain couples TRBV5-1 to TRBJ2-5; 8 positions agree with TRBD1. With 2 bases clipped from V and 5 bases from J, the junction kept 5 bases outside the gene matches. Germline CDR1 SGHRS, CDR2 YFSETQ. The CDR3 is made up of 14 amino acids. The CDR3 bases are TGCGCCAGCAGCTTATCAGGGGGCCGGGAGACCCAGTACTTC. Its protein is CASSLSGGRETQYF.

This chain joins TRBV25-1 and TRBJ2-1, with 8 positions matching TRBD1. Germline lookup yields CDR1 MGHDK and CDR2 SYGVNS. The V gene end was trimmed by 7 bases and the J gene end by 6 bases; junction bases not matched to a gene: 14. The CDR3 spans 16 residues. This chain's CDR3 is CASMGPGQGDSNEQFF. The CDR3 bases are TGTGCCAGCATGGGACCCGGACAGGGAGATTCCAATGAGCAGTTCTTC. Full variable domain (outside the CDR3, taken from reference TRBV25-1 and TRBJ2-1): EADIYQTPRYLVIGTGKKITLECSQTMGHDKMYWYQQDPGMELHLIHYSYGVNSTEKGDLSSESTVSRIRTEHFPLTLESARPSHTSQYLCASMGPGQGDSNEQFFGPGTRLTVL.

The rearrangement joins TRBV6-4 to TRBJ1-5; D call uncertain. Germline values: CDR1 MRHNA, CDR2 SNTAGT. CDR3 length: 14 amino acids. V lost 6 bases, J lost 0 bases, and 9 bases lay in between. CDR3 DNA: TGTGCCAGCAGCCCCCAAAGTAGCAATCAGCCCCAGCATTTT. The encoded protein is CASSPQSSNQPQHF.

The CDR3 DNA reads TGTGCCAGCAGCCGGGGACTAGCGGGAGAGGGTGAGCAGTTCTTC. Translated, it gives CASSRGLAGEGEQFF. The rearrangement joins TRBV7-3 to TRBJ2-1; TRBD2 agrees at 14 bases. This CDR3 contains 15 residues. V gave up 5 bases and J gave up 9 bases; unmatched junction bases: 6. Germline V gives CDR1 SGHTA, CDR2 FQGTGA.

V and J are TRBV4-2 and TRBJ2-3; no firm D call. The CDR3 is 15 amino acids. Germline V lookup: CDR1 LGHNA, CDR2 YNFKEQ. The ends were cut back, 3 bases at V and 1 base at J, with 11 bases in the middle. DNA for the CDR3: TGTGCCAGCAGCCAGACACCCGTGGGCACAGATACGCAGTATTTT. It specifies CASSQTPVGTDTQYF.